This TCR beta chain came from a study of blood T cells in healthy people across ages. Study findings and constraints: Correlation between TCR beta diversity and naive T cell percentage was strong. Estimated diversity that came from one million T cells was considered an underestimate. A roughly linear fall in TCR beta diversity per million T cells was seen with increasing age.

This clonotype was detected a few times. The target antigen is unknown. The donors, healthy Caucasians from Russia, were aged roughly 6 to 90. This CDR3 region has 11 residues. Germline CDR1 is DFQATT and CDR2 is SNEGSKA (reference sequence). V dropped 3 bases and J dropped 5 bases, with 6 bases sitting between them. A second PCR of roughly 7 to 11 cycles used a sample-barcoded 5' primer and a J-beta primer mix. Each CDR3 protein gets one entry after TCRdb re-called the 5' RACE reads with MiXCR. The sample records over 1.5 million distinct CDR3 sequences, around 50% being singletons. The chain employs TRBV20-1 and TRBJ2-3, with unresolved D. This sequence originates from a woman aged 40 to 50 in good health. The sequenced material came from blood. CDR3 amino acids: CSASIVDTQYF. As DNA, the CDR3 is TGCAGTGCTAGTATCGTAGATACGCAGTATTTT.